A selection of T cell receptor beta chains follows, all from one sample in a study of T-cell memory formation after mild COVID-19. TCRdb re-called the 5' RACE reads with MiXCR, one entry per CDR3 protein. The table lists about 350,000 distinct CDR3 sequences, roughly an eighth of them singletons, with approximately 21% in the top ten. Material for sequencing was PBMCs or a T cell subset sorted from them (not recorded which). These receptors came from a young man who had mild COVID-19 (a few samples of this study predate the infection). Cell type and time point are not known. CDR3s leave out the opening cysteine and the closing phenylalanine or tryptophan. Fields, in order: V gene, J gene, CDR3 protein.

>TRBV7-9|TRBJ2-3
ASSLATSTDTQY
>TRBV14|TRBJ2-3
ASSQASRTVSTQY
>TRBV4-2|TRBJ1-5
ASSQGTRPQH
>TRBV19|TRBJ1-3
ASSTGTRRNTIY
>TRBV18|TRBJ1-2
ASSPPGDYGYT
>TRBV4-1|TRBJ1-5
ASSHFSGDYSNQPQH
>TRBV5-1|TRBJ2-3
ASSILAGGGTDTQY
>TRBV4-1|TRBJ2-2
ASSQEGRANTGELF
>TRBV5-6|TRBJ1-6
ASSLNDGRNNSPLH
>TRBV4-1|TRBJ1-1
ASSDSTGGPILETEAF
>TRBV7-2|TRBJ2-7
ASSLRRQGYEQY
>TRBV29-1|TRBJ2-1
SALDLNEQF
>TRBV25-1|TRBJ1-2
ASSEGHSYGYT
>TRBV21-1|TRBJ1-6
ASSNHGTAENSPLH
>TRBV6-5|TRBJ1-5
ASSYQGNQPQH
>TRBV6-6|TRBJ2-5
ASSYLVGGGETQY
>TRBV6-2/TRBV6-3|TRBJ2-1
ASSYSTAGGYNEQF
>TRBV20-1|TRBJ2-3
SARDLVRGTDTQY
>TRBV5-1|TRBJ2-1
ASSLGTANNEQF
>TRBV2|TRBJ2-7
ASCRDRGSYEQY